The 23 T cell receptor beta chains given below trace back to one sample, sequenced in a study of shared clonotypes between healthy human individuals (dated by TCRdb to 2020 to 2022). To prepare the library, the immunoSEQ multiplex PCR assay was applied. The source is immuneACCESS, and TCRdb retained only in-frame sequences with V and J called. Part of the clones is not carried over; for the studies checked, unresolved V genes explain less than half of this, and the remainder is unexplained. In this sample the table shows about 1 million clones, about 84% of which occur a single time. Of the sample, roughly 0.56% falls within the top ten clones. Source material: memory CD4+ T cells from PBMCs. In light of the paper, this sample's cell subset or site label describes: CD45RA-negative fraction. Every receptor here comes from a man between 18 and 29 years old in good health. Some clones in this sample may be carry-over from other donors' samples.

This chain links TRBV4-3 with TRBJ2-3; possible D gene TRBD2, 5 bases. Germline assignment: CDR1 LGHNA and CDR2 YSLEER. Trimming took 2 bases from V and 3 from J, leaving 12 bases between them. The CDR3 has 15 residues. The CDR3 sequence is CASSQSEGRTDTQYF. The CDR3 DNA is TGCGCCAGCAGCCAATCCGAGGGTAGGACAGATACGCAGTATTTT.

This clone was seen a handful of times. This chain joins TRBV30 and TRBJ1-6, with a tentative D call TRBD1 (6 bases). Trimming pared 4 bases from V and 10 bases from J, leaving 14 bases between. Germline loops: CDR1 GTSNPN, CDR2 SVGIG (reference sequence). This CDR3 comprises 13 residues. The CDR3 loop is CAWKGSGDSPLHF. DNA of the CDR3: TGTGCCTGGAAGGGCTCAGGGGACTCACCCCTCCACTTT.

As regards this clone: Other DNA sequences in the sample encode the same CDR3. The V gene is TRBV18, the J gene TRBJ1-1, with TRBD1 as a possible D gene (5 bases). The length of the CDR3 is 13 residues. Germline CDR1 and CDR2: KGHSH and LQKENI. Trimming stripped 3 bases from V and 1 base from J, with 6 bases between. The CDR3 sequence: CASSPGQNTEAFF. The CDR3 nucleotides are TGTGCCAGCTCACCCGGACAGAACACTGAAGCTTTCTTT.

The genes are TRBV28 and TRBJ2-5; TRBD2 matches at 7 bases. J gave up 8 bases and V 7 bases, and 13 bases lay outside the gene matches. The CDR3 sequence is 14 residues long. Germline CDR1 is MDHEN and CDR2 is SYDVKM. For the CDR3, the DNA is TGTGCCAGCAAAATCGGGCGGCTAGCGGTAACCCAGTACTTC. Protein: CASKIGRLAVTQYF.

The V call is TRBV28, the J call TRBJ2-3; D remains ambiguous. Trimming removed 7 bases from V and 0 bases from J, with 20 bases in between. This CDR3 has 17 amino acids. Germline V gene lookup returns CDR1 MDHEN and CDR2 SYDVKM. CDR3 DNA: TGTGCCAGCACCGATGGGGTGGGCTCCCTAAGCACAGATACGCAGTATTTT. It translates to CASTDGVGSLSTDTQYF. The whole variable domain, filled in from reference TRBV28 and TRBJ2-3, reads DVKVTQSSRYLVKRTGEKVFLECVQDMDHENMFWYRQDPGLGLRLIYFSYDVKMKEKGDIPEGYSVSREKKERFSLILESASTNQTSMYLCASTDGVGSLSTDTQYFGPGTRLTVL.

This rearrangement joins TRBV6-1 to TRBJ1-1; D call uncertain. Germline CDR1 MNHNS, CDR2 SASEGT. The CDR3 totals 13 residues. The V end lost 5 bases, the J end lost 0 bases, and 7 bases lay between the germline ends. The CDR3 loop reads CASSRSMNTEAFF. The CDR3 region has the DNA TGTGCCAGCAGTAGGAGCATGAACACTGAAGCTTTCTTT.

This chain links TRBV4-1 with TRBJ2-3; TRBD2 aligns across 10 bases. The CDR3 runs 17 residues. Germline trimming cut 4 bases from V and 2 bases from J; bases unmatched to any gene: 9. The germline V gene has CDR1 MGHRA and CDR2 YSYEKL. CDR3 coding DNA: TGCGCCAGCAGCCGAGAATCGGGACTAGCGCACACAGATACGCAGTATTTT. This encodes CASSRESGLAHTDTQYF.

About this clone: The identical CDR3 is also encoded by other nucleotide sequences in the sample. V gene TRBV28 combines with J gene TRBJ2-7; D not certain. CDR1 MDHEN and CDR2 SYDVKM come from the germline V gene. The CDR3 has 12 amino acids. Trimming shortened V by 6 bases and J by 1 base, and 7 bases separated the two germline ends. The CDR3 DNA sequence: TGTGCCAGCAGACAAGGATCCTACGAGCAGTACTTC. Its translation: CASRQGSYEQYF.

This rearrangement joins TRBV28 to TRBJ2-4; D call uncertain. The CDR3 totals 13 residues. Germline values: CDR1 MDHEN, CDR2 SYDVKM. The ends were cut back, 5 bases at V and 0 bases at J, with 5 bases in the middle. In DNA form, the CDR3 reads TGTGCCAGCAGTGAAGAAGCCAAAAACATTCAGTACTTC. Protein product: CASSEEAKNIQYF.

V is TRBV6-1 and J is TRBJ2-4; 8 bases line up with TRBD1. The CDR3 length is 15 residues. Germline V gene lookup returns CDR1 MNHNS and CDR2 SASEGT. Germline trimming cut 8 bases from V and 6 bases from J; bases unmatched to any gene: 12. This chain's CDR3 is CASSLQGAMINIQYF. The CDR3 DNA is TGTGCCAGCTCGTTGCAGGGGGCCATGATAAACATTCAGTACTTC.

The V gene is TRBV29-1, the J gene TRBJ2-5; no clear D. The end of the DNA fits TRBJ2-7 better, so the J call may be wrong. CDR1 SQVTM and CDR2 ANQGSEA come from the germline V gene. The CDR3 totals 14 residues. This CDR3 is CSVVSGSGSYEQYF. CDR3 DNA: TGCAGCGTTGTATCAGGAAGTGGCTCCTACGAGCAGTACTTC.

Concerning this clone itself: Different DNA sequences within this sample yield the same CDR3. The chain employs TRBV5-1 and TRBJ1-2; D gene ambiguous. V was clipped by 0 bases and J by 4 bases, with 4 bases between them. The CDR3 consists of 12 residues. Germline CDR1 SGHRS, CDR2 YFSETQ. The DNA of the CDR3 is TGCGCCAGCAGCTTGGATCGCTATGGCTACACCTTC. Translated, it gives CASSLDRYGYTF.

This chain joins TRBV19 and TRBJ2-7, with D unresolved. Germline V gene sequence: CDR1 LNHDA, CDR2 SQIVND (reference sequence). Trimming shortened V by 9 bases and J by 5 bases, and 17 bases separated the two germline ends. The CDR3 is made up of 13 amino acids. CDR3 amino acids: CASSPAHDDEQYF. The CDR3 bases are TGTGCCAGCTCCCCAGCCCACGACGACGAGCAGTACTTC.

This chain uses TRBV6-1 with TRBJ2-7; D is perhaps TRBD2 (5 bases). Deletions cut 2 bases from V and 3 bases from J, with 17 bases between. CDR3 length equals 16 residues. Germline V gene sequence: CDR1 MNHNS, CDR2 SASEGT. The CDR3 loop reads CASSEFGIGLGYEQYF. CDR3 sequence (DNA): TGTGCCAGCAGTGAATTCGGGATAGGGTTGGGCTACGAGCAGTACTTC.

The genes are TRBV5-6 and TRBJ2-3; 8 bases are shared with TRBD2. The CDR3 runs 15 residues. V dropped 4 bases and J dropped 2; count of bases not matched to a gene: 6. The germline gives CDR1 SGHDT, CDR2 YYEEEE. In DNA form, the CDR3 reads TGTGCCAGCAGCCCCCGGGGGGGACCCACAGATACGCAGTATTTT. Its translation is CASSPRGGPTDTQYF. The full variable domain, its missing parts supplied by reference TRBV5-6 and TRBJ2-3, is DAGVTQSPTHLIKTRGQQVTLRCSPKSGHDTVSWYQQALGQGPQFIFQYYEEEERQRGNFPDRFSGHQFPNYSSELNVNALLLGDSALYLCASSPRGGPTDTQYFGPGTRLTVL.

The rearrangement links TRBV4-1 to TRBJ2-1, with 10 bases that match TRBD1. Germline CDR1 reads MGHRA; CDR2 reads YSYEKL. V lost 4 bases to trimming and J lost 7 bases; unmatched junction nucleotides: 1. This CDR3 is built from 13 residues. CDR3 sequence reads: CASSRGQGNEQFF. The CDR3 DNA reads TGCGCCAGCAGCCGGGGACAGGGGAATGAGCAGTTCTTC.

The chain combines TRBV5-1 with TRBJ2-7; the D gene is possibly TRBD2 (6 bases). CDR1 and CDR2 from the germline V gene are SGHRS and YFSETQ. The CDR3 has 14 residues. The V end lost 0 bases, the J end lost 7 bases, and 14 bases lay between the germline ends. The CDR3 coding sequence is TGCGCCAGCAGCTTGGTCGGCAGCGGGTGGGAGCAGTACTTC. Its protein is CASSLVGSGWEQYF.

The chain has TRBV7-8 and TRBJ1-1; D remains unclear. Germline assignment: CDR1 SGHVS and CDR2 FQNEAQ. There are 17 residues in the CDR3. The V end was cut by 1 base, the J end by 4 bases, with 19 bases between. CDR3 sequence (DNA): TGTGCCAGCAGCTTAGGGTTACGGGGAGGAGTTGGCACTGAAGCTTTCTTT. Encoded protein: CASSLGLRGGVGTEAFF.

The chain recombines TRBV5-4 with TRBJ2-2, with 8 positions matching TRBD2. This CDR3 has 15 residues. Germline V lookup: CDR1 SGHNT, CDR2 YYREEE (reference sequence). After removal of 3 bases from V and 4 bases from J, the junction contained 5 bases not matched to a gene. The CDR3 sequence: CASSSPGGGTGELFF. The CDR3 region has the DNA TGTGCCAGCAGCTCCCCCGGGGGGGGCACCGGGGAGCTGTTTTTT. The variable domain in full, with the rest retrieved from reference TRBV5-4 and TRBJ2-2, is ETGVTQSPTHLIKTRGQQVTLRCSSQSGHNTVSWYQQALGQGPQFIFQYYREEENGRGNFPPRFSGLQFPNYSSELNVNALELDDSALYLCASSSPGGGTGELFFGEGSRLTVL.

CDR3: CASTMDRTRVTEAFF. In nucleotides, the CDR3 is TGTGCCAGTACCATGGACCGGACCCGGGTTACTGAAGCTTTCTTT. The rearrangement joins TRBV19 to TRBJ1-1; D call uncertain. V lost 7 bases to trimming and J lost 5 bases, with 20 bases between them. Germline CDR1 and CDR2: LNHDA and SQIVND (reference sequence). The CDR3 is made up of 15 amino acids.

With respect to this clone: Other DNA sequences of this sample code for an identical CDR3. The gene calls are TRBV6-6 and TRBJ1-1; no clear D gene. Trimming took off 4 bases at V and 0 bases at J, with 6 bases between the two ends. This CDR3 region has 13 residues. Germline loops: CDR1 MNHNY, CDR2 SVGAGI (reference sequence). Here the CDR3 reads CASSSALNTEAFF. CDR3 nucleotides: TGTGCCAGCAGTTCGGCCCTGAACACTGAAGCTTTCTTT.

The V call is TRBV7-3, the J call TRBJ2-2; the match to TRBD1 covers 9 bases. The CDR3 spans 16 residues. Germline trimming cut 5 bases from V and 5 bases from J; bases unmatched to any gene: 9. Germline lookup yields CDR1 SGHTA and CDR2 FQGTGA. CDR3 residues: CASSPPGQGSTGELFF. CDR3 sequence (DNA): TGTGCCAGCAGCCCCCCGGGACAGGGTTCGACCGGGGAGCTGTTTTTT.

This sequence joins TRBV11-2 and TRBJ2-7, with 8 bases lining up with TRBD1. CDR3 length equals 15 residues. Germline V gene data show CDR1 as SGHAT and CDR2 as FQNNGV. The J segment lost 3 bases and the V segment lost 1 base, leaving 5 bases of the junction unmatched. As DNA, the CDR3 is TGTGCCAGCAGCTTAGCCTCAGGGGGCGGCTACGAGCAGTACTTC. Translated, it gives CASSLASGGGYEQYF.